Listed below are T cell receptor beta chains from one sample, sequenced in a study of response to subunit inactivated influenza vaccine. Using its own MiXCR run on the RT-PCR reads, TCRdb lists one record per CDR3 protein. This sample carries some 570,000 distinct CDR3 sequences, about 11% of them seen once, and the ten largest clones take about 10%. This sample also appeared in a second study, on T cells expressing NK-cell markers.

The specimen was PBMCs from blood, collected on the day of vaccination. The receptors here all came from a man aged 50-59 years who received an inactivated influenza vaccine. Each CDR3 is given with its conserved first and last residue. D genes are given only for firm matches. Part of the rows lack a size; the others show once, few, many or a class for expanded clones.

size: few; length: 17; J: TRBJ2-7; V: TRBV20-1; D: -; DNA: TGCAGTGCTAAGAGTTTGTCCGGGGGGCGCGTGGGTTACGAGCAGTACTTC; CDR3: CSAKSLSGGRVGYEQYF
size: -; length: 14; J: TRBJ2-3; V: TRBV7-2; D: TRBD1; DNA: TGTGCCAGCAGCGCTAACAGGGGGCTGGATACGCAGTATTTT; CDR3: CASSANRGLDTQYF
size: few; length: 14; J: TRBJ2-7; V: TRBV29-1; D: -; DNA: TGCAGCACACGACAGGATTCGAGCTCCTACGAGCAGTACTTC; CDR3: CSTRQDSSSYEQYF
size: -; length: 15; J: TRBJ2-4; V: TRBV11-2; D: -; DNA: TGTGCCAGCAGCTCCTGGGACGGGAGCAAAAACATTCAGTACTTC; CDR3: CASSSWDGSKNIQYF
size: few; length: 15; J: TRBJ2-5; V: TRBV5-1; D: -; DNA: TGCGCCAGCAGCTTGACGGATAATCCACAAGAGACCCAGTACTTC; CDR3: CASSLTDNPQETQYF
size: -; length: 15; J: TRBJ1-4; V: TRBV12-3/TRBV12-4; D: TRBD1; DNA: TGTGCCAGCAGCACCTCCGGGACAGGGTCTGAAAAACTGTTTTTT; CDR3: CASSTSGTGSEKLFF
size: -; length: 13; J: TRBJ1-6; V: TRBV20-1; D: -; DNA: TGCAGTGCAGTCCGGGACACTAATTCACCCCTCCACTTT; CDR3: CSAVRDTNSPLHF
size: -; length: 13; J: TRBJ2-5; V: TRBV27; D: -; DNA: TGTGCCAGCAGTTGGAGAGAGGGAGAGACCCAGTACTTC; CDR3: CASSWREGETQYF
size: -; length: 13; J: TRBJ2-7; V: TRBV7-6; D: TRBD2; DNA: TGTGCCAGCGCGAGCGGGGGTTTTTACGAGCAGTACTTC; CDR3: CASASGGFYEQYF
size: -; length: 15; J: TRBJ1-1; V: TRBV7-2; D: -; DNA: TGTGCCAGCAGCTTAGTGAGGGCAGTGAACACTGAAGCTTTCTTT; CDR3: CASSLVRAVNTEAFF
size: many; length: 13; J: TRBJ2-2; V: TRBV5-1; D: -; DNA: TGCGCCAGCAGCTTCAGAGGGAGCGGGGAGCTGTTTTTT; CDR3: CASSFRGSGELFF
size: few; length: 16; J: TRBJ1-4; V: TRBV11-2; D: -; DNA: TGTGCCAGCAGCCGGGGGAGACCCGGGGGACATGAAAAACTGTTTTTT; CDR3: CASSRGRPGGHEKLFF
size: few; length: 15; J: TRBJ2-5; V: TRBV12-3/TRBV12-4; D: -; DNA: TGTGCCAGCAGCTCCAGTGGATTCTTACAAGAGACCCAGTACTTC; CDR3: CASSSSGFLQETQYF
size: few; length: 14; J: TRBJ2-7; V: TRBV18; D: -; DNA: TGTGCCAGCTCACCACCAGCACGGGGATCGGAGAAGTACTTC; CDR3: CASSPPARGSEKYF
size: once; length: 14; J: TRBJ2-3; V: TRBV6-5; D: -; DNA: TGTGTCAGCAGTTACCGGGCCCTCACAGATACGCAGTATTTT; CDR3: CVSSYRALTDTQYF
size: -; length: 13; J: TRBJ2-7; V: TRBV29-1; D: TRBD1; DNA: TGCAGCGTTGGTAACAGGGGTTCCTACGAGCAGTACTTC; CDR3: CSVGNRGSYEQYF
size: few; length: 15; J: TRBJ2-3; V: TRBV10-3; D: -; DNA: TGTGCCATCAGTGATAGGAGGGAGAGGGGGGCTACGCAGTATTTT; CDR3: CAISDRRERGATQYF
size: few; length: 16; J: TRBJ2-2; V: TRBV11-2; D: -; DNA: TGTGCCAGCAGCGCCACGACTAGCAGGGGTACCGGGGAGCTGTTTTTT; CDR3: CASSATTSRGTGELFF
size: -; length: 14; J: TRBJ2-5; V: TRBV3-1; D: -; DNA: TGTGCCAGCAGGCGACAGGCGACAGAAGAGACCCAGTACTTC; CDR3: CASRRQATEETQYF
size: few; length: 13; J: TRBJ1-1; V: TRBV27; D: -; DNA: TGTGCCAGCTTACGACAGATGAACACTGAAGCTTTCTTT; CDR3: CASLRQMNTEAFF
size: -; length: 15; J: TRBJ2-3; V: TRBV5-1; D: TRBD1; DNA: TGCGCCAGCAGCCCCAGACAGGGTAGGGCAGATACGCAGTATTTT; CDR3: CASSPRQGRADTQYF
size: -; length: 15; J: TRBJ2-1; V: TRBV10-2; D: TRBD2; DNA: TGCGCCAGCACCCCGGGACTAGCGACCTACAATGAGCAGTTCTTC; CDR3: CASTPGLATYNEQFF
size: many; length: 13; J: TRBJ2-7; V: TRBV30; D: TRBD1; DNA: TGTGCCTGGAGTGCTGGGACAGACTACGAGCAGTACTTC; CDR3: CAWSAGTDYEQYF
size: -; length: 15; J: TRBJ2-7; V: TRBV4-2; D: -; DNA: TGTGCCAGCAGCCAAGCCGGGGACACGGGTTACGAGCAGTACTTC; CDR3: CASSQAGDTGYEQYF
size: few; length: 15; J: TRBJ2-7; V: TRBV20-1; D: TRBD2; DNA: TGCAGTGCTAGATTAGCGGGAGGTTTAACCTACGAGCAGTACTTC; CDR3: CSARLAGGLTYEQYF
size: -; length: 14; J: TRBJ2-7; V: TRBV5-1; D: -; DNA: TGCGCCAGCAGCGCAGTGGGGCCACCCTACGAGCAGTACTTC; CDR3: CASSAVGPPYEQYF
size: few; length: 13; J: TRBJ2-1; V: TRBV7-2; D: -; DNA: TGTGCCAGCAGACTAGACCCCCGCGGGGAGCAGTTCTTC; CDR3: CASRLDPRGEQFF
size: few; length: 15; J: TRBJ2-7; V: TRBV4-1; D: TRBD2; DNA: TGCGCCAGCAGCGGCCATTCTAGCGGATCCTACGAGCAGTACTTC; CDR3: CASSGHSSGSYEQYF
size: -; length: 14; J: TRBJ2-1; V: TRBV10-3; D: TRBD1; DNA: TGTGCCATCAGTGAGTGGACAGGAAACAATGAGCAGTTCTTC; CDR3: CAISEWTGNNEQFF
size: many; length: 15; J: TRBJ2-1; V: TRBV24-1; D: -; DNA: TGTGCCACCAGATCGGGCAGGGTCTCCTACAATGAGCAGTTCTTC; CDR3: CATRSGRVSYNEQFF
size: -; length: 16; J: TRBJ2-7; V: TRBV7-6; D: -; DNA: TGTGCCAGCAGCCCCCGAGGTGGGGCAGGCAACTACGAGCAGTACTTC; CDR3: CASSPRGGAGNYEQYF
size: -; length: 14; J: TRBJ2-3; V: TRBV10-3; D: TRBD2; DNA: TGTGCCGCACGGGAGGGACTTAGCACAGATACGCAGTATTTT; CDR3: CAAREGLSTDTQYF
size: -; length: 16; J: TRBJ2-5; V: TRBV2; D: TRBD2; DNA: TGTGCCAGCAGTGAAGTGGTAGCGGGAGGGGGGGAGACCCAGTACTTC; CDR3: CASSEVVAGGGETQYF
size: -; length: 15; J: TRBJ2-1; V: TRBV11-3; D: TRBD2; DNA: TGTGCCAGCAGCTTTTCTAGCGGGGTGTACAATGAGCAGTTCTTC; CDR3: CASSFSSGVYNEQFF
size: -; length: 14; J: TRBJ1-6; V: TRBV20-1; D: -; DNA: TGCAGTGCTCTGGGATTAAGGACGGGATCACCCCTCCACTTT; CDR3: CSALGLRTGSPLHF
size: -; length: 11; J: TRBJ1-5; V: TRBV20-1; D: -; DNA: TGCAGTGCTACGGGGGGGCAGCCCCAGCATTTT; CDR3: CSATGGQPQHF
size: many; length: 14; J: TRBJ1-1; V: TRBV5-1; D: -; DNA: TGCGCCAGCAGCCCCTCTGGAGGGAACACTGAAGCTTTCTTT; CDR3: CASSPSGGNTEAFF
size: few; length: 15; J: TRBJ2-3; V: TRBV5-1; D: TRBD1; DNA: TGCGCCAGCAGCTTGGACAGGGGTCTCACACATACGCAGTATTTT; CDR3: CASSLDRGLTHTQYF
size: many; length: 15; J: TRBJ2-3; V: TRBV7-9; D: -; DNA: TGTGCCAGCAGCCCCAAACACAGGGTAGGAGATACGCAGTATTTT; CDR3: CASSPKHRVGDTQYF
size: -; length: 16; J: TRBJ2-3; V: TRBV7-6; D: -; DNA: TGTGCCAGCAGCTTAGGCGCAGGGTGGGGCACAGATACGCAGTATTTT; CDR3: CASSLGAGWGTDTQYF
size: -; length: 13; J: TRBJ2-1; V: TRBV10-2; D: -; DNA: TGCGCCAGCAGTGAGACACGGGGCAATGAGCAGTTCTTC; CDR3: CASSETRGNEQFF
size: few; length: 15; J: TRBJ1-4; V: TRBV15; D: -; DNA: TGTGCCACCAGTCCTGTTCCAGGGCGTAATGAAAAACTGTTTTTT; CDR3: CATSPVPGRNEKLFF
size: few; length: 15; J: TRBJ2-1; V: TRBV5-1; D: -; DNA: TGCGCCAGCAGCTTGGTTGGGACCACGAGGACTGAGCAGTTCTTC; CDR3: CASSLVGTTRTEQFF
size: -; length: 13; J: TRBJ2-1; V: TRBV6-2/TRBV6-3; D: -; DNA: TGTGCCAGCAGTTACGGGGCTTACAATGAGCAGTTCTTC; CDR3: CASSYGAYNEQFF
size: -; length: 13; J: TRBJ2-3; V: TRBV20-1; D: TRBD2; DNA: TGCAGTGCTGCGGGAGTGGCAACAGATACGCAGTATTTT; CDR3: CSAAGVATDTQYF
size: -; length: 21; J: TRBJ2-3; V: TRBV5-1; D: TRBD1; DNA: TGCGCCAGCAGCTTGGATGCCCACAGACGGATTTTAGGGGGCAGCACAGATACGCAGTATTTT; CDR3: CASSLDAHRRILGGSTDTQYF
size: -; length: 18; J: TRBJ2-3; V: TRBV5-1; D: -; DNA: TGCGCCAGCAGGATGAAGAGAGGGGGAGTCGAGGGCACAGATACGCAGTATTTT; CDR3: CASRMKRGGVEGTDTQYF
size: -; length: 15; J: TRBJ2-2; V: TRBV6-1; D: -; DNA: TGTGCCAGCAGACCCTCGGGATTGAGCACCGGGGAGCTGTTTTTT; CDR3: CASRPSGLSTGELFF
size: many; length: 13; J: TRBJ1-1; V: TRBV6-2/TRBV6-3; D: -; DNA: TGTGCCAGCAGTTTCGGGACACCAAATGAAGCTTTCTTT; CDR3: CASSFGTPNEAFF